The clone carrying this TCR beta chain was recorded a few times. The data are from a study of identical twins. MiXCR was run by TCRdb on the 5' RACE reads, yielding one entry per CDR3 protein. The data show 1.5 million to 2 million distinct CDR3 sequences, more than 30% seen once. CDR1 is SGHNT and CDR2 is YYREEE in the germline V gene (reference sequence). The CDR3 length is 14 residues. V was pared by 4 bases and J by 4 bases, with 13 bases between. The sample taken for sequencing was cord blood. This clonotype was sampled from a newborn girl in good health. The rearrangement links TRBV5-4 to TRBJ2-3, with D possibly TRBD2 on 5 matching bases. CDR3 residues: CASSQTRRPDTQYF. DNA for the CDR3: TGTGCCAGCAGCCAGACAAGGAGGCCAGATACGCAGTATTTT. The entire variable domain, with the rest obtained from reference TRBV5-4 and TRBJ2-3, is as follows: ETGVTQSPTHLIKTRGQQVTLRCSSQSGHNTVSWYQQALGQGPQFIFQYYREEENGRGNFPPRFSGLQFPNYSSELNVNALELDDSALYLCASSQTRRPDTQYFGPGTRLTVL.